The clone carrying this T cell receptor (beta chain) was detected only a few times. MiXCR, run by TCRdb on the RT-PCR reads, gives a single entry per CDR3 protein. The sample yields about 680,000 distinct CDR3 sequences, approximately 15% seen once. The germline V gene encodes CDR1 DFQATT and CDR2 SNEGSKA (reference sequence). V gave up 0 bases and J gave up 5 bases; unmatched junction bases: 14. This CDR3 is 18 amino acids long. The chain has TRBV20-1 and TRBJ2-3; 10 positions match TRBD2. The sequence came from a female donor in good health, serving as a healthy control. The specimen sequenced was memory CD4+ T cells from blood. This chain's CDR3 is CSARDHTDTSGEGDTQYF. Written as DNA, the CDR3 is TGCAGTGCTAGAGATCACACCGATACTAGCGGGGAGGGAGATACGCAGTATTTT.